The 30 T cell receptor beta chains given below trace back to one sample, sequenced in a study of Graves' ophthalmopathy and Graves' hyperthyroidism. Using RNA transcripts, the TCR beta CDR3 regions were amplified. HTBI-primed first-round RT-PCR preceded second-round multiplex PCR. TCRdb recomputed calls from the multiplex PCR reads with MiXCR, one row per CDR3 protein. Among around 660,000 distinct CDR3 sequences, just over 40% were seen once, and the ten largest hold more than 3%. Specimen: peripheral blood. These receptor sequences come from an adult man with Graves' ophthalmopathy.

The V and J genes are TRBV7-2 and TRBJ2-1; 8 bases map to TRBD2. The CDR3 runs 15 residues. With 5 bases clipped from V and 7 bases from J, the junction kept 10 bases outside the gene matches. The germline gives CDR1 SGHTA, CDR2 FQGNSA. The CDR3 loop is CASSQALSGGNEQFF. DNA for the CDR3: TGTGCCAGCAGCCAGGCTCTCAGCGGGGGTAATGAGCAGTTCTTC.

This clonotype was observed at least ten times. V is TRBV20-1 and J is TRBJ2-5, with 9 bases identical to TRBD1. The CDR3 length is 18 residues. Looked up from germline, CDR1 is DFQATT and CDR2 is SNEGSKA (reference sequence). The V segment lost 6 bases and the J segment 5 bases; nucleotides outside the gene matches: 22. The CDR3 is CSAKVTSTGTGPQETQYF. In DNA, the CDR3 is TGCAGTGCCAAGGTTACGTCAACCGGGACAGGGCCACAGGAGACCCAGTACTTC.

The table lists this clonotype with many counts. This chain connects TRBV11-2 to TRBJ1-6; D gene ambiguous. The germline V gene encodes CDR1 SGHAT and CDR2 FQNNGV. V was pared by 7 bases and J by 8 bases, with 12 bases between. This CDR3 region has 13 residues. The CDR3 sequence is CASTPLGHSPLHF. CDR3 in DNA: TGTGCCAGCACCCCCTTAGGGCATTCACCCCTCCACTTT.

This clonotype was picked up a small number of times. The chain links TRBV20-1 to TRBJ2-7; 11 positions agree with TRBD2. Germline V gene sequence: CDR1 DFQATT, CDR2 SNEGSKA (reference sequence). This CDR3 contains 15 residues. V gave up 0 bases and J gave up 6 bases; unmatched junction bases: 7. CDR3 region: CSARDRGSGRGEQYF. CDR3 bases: TGCAGTGCTAGAGATCGAGGTAGCGGGAGGGGCGAGCAGTACTTC.

The rearrangement uses TRBV2 and TRBJ1-2; 8 bases are a match to TRBD1. CDR1 SNHLY and CDR2 FYNNEI come from the germline V gene. With V trimmed by 8 bases and J by 8 bases, 7 bases remained unmatched. The CDR3 loop spans 12 amino acids. The CDR3 nucleotides are TGTGCCAGCCGGGTGACAGGGGACGGCTACACCTTC. This gives the protein CASRVTGDGYTF.

V gene TRBV5-6 combines with J gene TRBJ1-6, with D unresolved. CDR1 is SGHDT and CDR2 is YYEEEE in the germline V gene. The CDR3 covers 16 residues. V was trimmed by 4 bases and J by 7 bases, leaving 18 bases between them. This CDR3 is CASSPQEVGGNSPLHF. The DNA of the CDR3 is TGTGCCAGCAGCCCTCAGGAGGTGGGAGGGAATTCACCCCTCCACTTT.

This clonotype was picked up a small number of times. The V gene is TRBV19, the J gene TRBJ1-2; no firm D call. The V and J ends lost 2 bases and 5 bases respectively, with 6 bases between them. The CDR3 length is 12 residues. Germline V CDR1 and CDR2: LNHDA, SQIVND (reference sequence). The CDR3 coding sequence is TGTGCCAGTAGTATATCCCTTTATGGCTACACCTTC. This sequence encodes CASSISLYGYTF. The whole variable domain, filled in from reference TRBV19 and TRBJ1-2, reads DGGITQSPKYLFRKEGQNVTLSCEQNLNHDAMYWYRQDPGQGLRLIYYSQIVNDFQKGDIAEGYSVSREKKESFPLTVTSAQKNPTAFYLCASSISLYGYTFGSGTRLTVV.

This clonotype was recorded many times. This rearrangement joins TRBV5-1 to TRBJ1-6; TRBD1 aligns across 7 bases. The V and J ends lost 3 bases and 10 bases, in that order; junction bases with no gene match: 13. Germline V gene sequence: CDR1 SGHRS, CDR2 YFSETQ. The CDR3 has 16 residues. In nucleotides, the CDR3 is TGCGCCAGCAGCTCCACTCCCGGGACAGAGACCTCACCCCTCCACTTT. Protein sequence: CASSSTPGTETSPLHF.

To note about this clonotype: A read error may explain this, as a much larger clone is one base away. The chain recombines TRBV25-1 with TRBJ2-6; a weak D match, TRBD1 (5 bases). There are 17 residues in the CDR3. Germline CDR1 MGHDK, CDR2 SYGVNS. CDR3 bases: TGTGCCAGCAGTTCCACTTGGACGCGGTCTGGGGCCAGCGTCCTGACTTTC. It yields the protein CASSSTWTRSGASVLTF. Combining the CDR3 with reference TRBV25-1 and TRBJ2-6 gives the whole variable domain EADIYQTPRYLVIGTGKKITLECSQTMGHDKMYWYQQDPGMELHLIHYSYGVNSTEKGDLSSESTVSRIRTEHFPLTLESARPSHTSQYLCASSSTWTRSGASVLTFGAGSRLTVL.

This clonotype was seen only once. The V call is TRBV6-5, the J call TRBJ1-1; possible D gene TRBD1, 6 bases. Germline lookup yields CDR1 MNHEY and CDR2 SVGAGI. The CDR3 runs 11 residues. V was clipped by 6 bases and J by 7 bases, with 9 bases between them. CDR3: CASRQGGEAFF. The CDR3 DNA sequence: TGTGCCAGCAGACAGGGCGGTGAAGCTTTCTTT.

This clonotype was found many times. CDR3 DNA sequence: TGTGCCAGTAGTATGGAGGGTAGACGCAATCAGCCCCAGCATTTT. Amino acids: CASSMEGRRNQPQHF. The rearrangement links TRBV19 to TRBJ1-5; D remains unclear. The V and J ends lost 3 bases and 2 bases respectively, with 11 bases between them. Germline values: CDR1 LNHDA, CDR2 SQIVND (reference sequence). The CDR3 contains 15 residues.

This clonotype has a count of ten or more. The chain combines TRBV7-8 with TRBJ2-6, with D uncertain. The ends were cut back, 2 bases at V and 0 bases at J, with 5 bases in the middle. Germline V gene lookup returns CDR1 SGHVS and CDR2 FQNEAQ. This CDR3 contains 15 residues. The CDR3 region is CASSLYNSGANVLTF. For the CDR3, the DNA is TGTGCCAGCAGCTTATATAACTCTGGGGCCAACGTCCTGACTTTC.

This chain links TRBV6-1 with TRBJ1-2; 8 nucleotides match TRBD1. The CDR3 runs to 12 residues. V shed 7 bases and J 6 bases; nucleotides not matched to a gene: 4. CDR1 and CDR2 from the germline V gene are MNHNS and SASEGT. The CDR3 DNA follows: TGTGCCAGCACCCCAGGGGGCGATGGCTACACCTTC. Residues: CASTPGGDGYTF.

The J gene is TRBJ1-1, the V gene TRBV29-1; D remains unclear. The CDR3 contains 14 residues. The ends were cut back, 6 bases at V and 1 base at J, with 15 bases in the middle. CDR1 is SQVTM and CDR2 is ANQGSEA in the germline V gene. CDR3 region: CSVGGLRANTEAFF. The CDR3 bases are TGCAGCGTGGGAGGACTACGAGCGAACACTGAAGCTTTCTTT.

This clonotype has ten or more counts. The rearrangement joins TRBV2 to TRBJ1-1, with a tentative D call TRBD1 (5 bases). Germline CDR1 reads SNHLY; CDR2 reads FYNNEI. There are 13 residues in the CDR3. Trimming left V 8 bases short and J 3 bases short, with 13 bases between. CDR3: CASRDQEHTEAFF. Written as DNA, the CDR3 is TGTGCCAGCCGGGACCAGGAGCACACTGAAGCTTTCTTT. Supplemented by reference TRBV2 and TRBJ1-1, the full variable domain reads EPEVTQTPSHQVTQMGQEVILRCVPISNHLYFYWYRQILGQKVEFLVSFYNNEISEKSEIFDDQFSVERPDGSNFTLKIRSTKLEDSAMYFCASRDQEHTEAFFGQGTRLTVV.

This clonotype appeared a few times. This chain uses TRBV12-3 or TRBV12-4 with TRBJ2-7; 8 nucleotides match TRBD1. The J segment lost 5 bases and the V segment lost 1 base, leaving 7 bases of the junction unmatched. The CDR3 is 15 residues long. CDR3 nucleotide sequence: TGTGCCAGCAGTTTAGGGACAGGGTTGTCCCACGAGCAGTACTTC. Protein product: CASSLGTGLSHEQYF.

At least ten counts were recorded for this clonotype. The gene calls are TRBV25-1 and TRBJ1-6; D call uncertain. The V end lost 6 bases, the J end lost 6 bases, and 6 bases lay between the germline ends. The CDR3 is 12 residues long. CDR1 and CDR2 (germline): MGHDK, SYGVNS. The DNA for the CDR3 is TGTGCCAGCAGGCAGGCTAATTCACCCCTCCACTTT. Translation: CASRQANSPLHF.

The chain carries TRBV19 and TRBJ1-5; perhaps TRBD1 as D (5 bases). Germline loops: CDR1 LNHDA, CDR2 SQIVND (reference sequence). The CDR3 has 15 residues. The V and J ends lost 11 bases and 0 bases respectively, with 17 bases between them. The CDR3 DNA reads as TGTGCCTGGAGCGGGGGACTGGATAGCAATCAGCCCCAGCATTTT. The encoded protein is CAWSGGLDSNQPQHF.

The chain is built from TRBV5-1 and TRBJ2-3; no reliable D call. Trimming removed 0 bases from V and 6 bases from J, with 14 bases in between. Germline CDR1 SGHRS, CDR2 YFSETQ. The CDR3 is made up of 15 amino acids. CDR3: CASSLAGYSPDTQYF. The CDR3 DNA reads as TGCGCCAGCAGCTTGGCAGGATATAGCCCCGATACGCAGTATTTT.

This rearrangement joins TRBV11-1 to TRBJ1-3; 7 bases map to TRBD1. This CDR3 region has 13 residues. Germline assignment: CDR1 SGHAT and CDR2 FQDESV (reference sequence). Germline trimming cut 7 bases from V and 3 bases from J; bases unmatched to any gene: 3. The CDR3 bases are TGTGCCAGCACCCGGGACAGTGGAAACACCATATATTTT. It specifies CASTRDSGNTIYF.

The chain carries TRBV30 and TRBJ1-2, with a possible D match to TRBD1 (5 bases). Trimming shortened V by 2 bases and J by 5 bases, and 9 bases separated the two germline ends. In germline, CDR1 is GTSNPN, CDR2 SVGIG (reference sequence). CDR3 length: 12 amino acids. The CDR3 DNA reads TGTGCCTGGAGTACACAGGTGTATGGCTACACCTTC. This codes for CAWSTQVYGYTF.

This clonotype came up a few times. This chain connects TRBV4-1 to TRBJ2-5; 11 nucleotides match TRBD1. V dropped 3 bases and J dropped 3; count of bases not matched to a gene: 6. In germline, CDR1 is MGHRA, CDR2 YSYEKL. The length of the CDR3 is 16 residues. The CDR3, as DNA: TGCGCCAGCAGCCACGCGGACAGGGGGCGGGAAGAGACCCAGTACTTC. Protein product: CASSHADRGREETQYF.

The genes are TRBV19 and TRBJ2-7; 7 nucleotides agree with TRBD2. The V segment lost 1 base and the J segment 0 bases; nucleotides outside the gene matches: 3. Germline V gene data show CDR1 as LNHDA and CDR2 as SQIVND (reference sequence). This CDR3 has 15 amino acids. This chain's CDR3 is CASSIAGGLSYEQYF. The CDR3 DNA reads TGTGCCAGTAGTATAGCGGGGGGACTCTCCTACGAGCAGTACTTC.

This clonotype was observed at least ten times. This rearrangement joins TRBV7-3 to TRBJ2-2, with D perhaps matching TRBD1 (5 bases). CDR3 size: 14 residues. Germline CDR1 and CDR2: SGHTA and FQGTGA. The V gene lost 6 bases and the J gene lost 5 bases, with 13 bases spanning the gap. In DNA, the CDR3 is TGTGCCAGCAGGCGCAGGGAACAGACCGGGGAGCTGTTTTTT. Residues: CASRRREQTGELFF.

In its sample, this clonotype was seen many times. The chain combines TRBV9 with TRBJ1-2; the D gene is possibly TRBD1 (6 bases). The V gene lost 1 base and the J gene lost 2 bases, with 6 bases spanning the gap. The germline CDR1 and CDR2 sequences are SGDLS and YYNGEE. The CDR3 totals 13 residues. The DNA for the CDR3 is TGTGCCAGCAGCGTACAGGGGAACTATGGCTACACCTTC. This sequence encodes CASSVQGNYGYTF.

This clonotype was found many times. This chain connects TRBV24-1 to TRBJ2-2; 10 bases fit TRBD1. V lost 11 bases and J lost 6; bases outside the gene matches: 5. The germline gives CDR1 KGHDR, CDR2 SFDVKD. The CDR3 covers 13 residues. CDR3 DNA: TGTGCCATCTGGGACAGGGGTGCCGGGGAGCTGTTTTTT. Translation gives CAIWDRGAGELFF.

The table lists this clonotype with many counts. CDR3 nucleotides: TGTGCCAGCAGCTTAGGCGGTGCCAGGGGAAGAAACACTGAAGCTTTCTTT. It encodes CASSLGGARGRNTEAFF. V and J are TRBV11-3 and TRBJ1-1, with a possible D match to TRBD1 (6 bases). CDR1 SGHNT and CDR2 YENEEA come from the germline V gene. The CDR3 covers 17 residues. V lost 1 base and J lost 2, with 17 bases in between.

The chain uses TRBV9 and TRBJ2-7; D not resolved. The CDR3 has 14 residues. CDR1 and CDR2 (germline): SGDLS, YYNGEE. Trimming took off 4 bases at V and 5 bases at J, with 16 bases between the two ends. CDR3 sequence (DNA): TGTGCCAGCAGCCGCCGGTCCCTAAGGAACGAGCAGTACTTC. Protein sequence: CASSRRSLRNEQYF.

This clonotype was found a few times. J is TRBJ1-2 and V is TRBV3-1, with unresolved D. The V end was cut by 0 bases, the J end by 6 bases, with 5 bases between. The CDR3 is made up of 12 amino acids. Germline CDR1 LGHDT, CDR2 YNNKEL (reference sequence). The CDR3 nucleotides are TGTGCCAGCAGCCAAGAGCGGCATGGCTACACCTTC. Translating gives CASSQERHGYTF.

The chain employs TRBV29-1 and TRBJ2-5; TRBD1 matches 9 bases. The CDR3 has 14 residues. V lost 6 bases to trimming and J lost 0 bases; unmatched junction nucleotides: 5. Germline V gene data show CDR1 as SQVTM and CDR2 as ANQGSEA. The CDR3 sequence is CSVRDRGYQETQYF. The CDR3 DNA is TGCAGCGTCCGAGACAGGGGGTACCAAGAGACCCAGTACTTC.